This T cell receptor beta chain was obtained from a study of blood T cell repertoires in COVID-19. Overall study context: Each recovered donor of Cohort 3 presented with two negative PCRs, clearance, or symptom resolution. Sites across the United States, Italy and Spain contributed samples from acute and convalescent COVID-19. PBMCs, B-cell-depleted T cells, or T cells provided the cDNA or gDNA that made up the material.

Method: immunoSEQ multiplex PCR; TCRdb's copy keeps in-frame clones and lacks some. The top ten hold 1.5% to 2% of the sample, which has 400,000 or so clones, around 87% seen once. The participants were between roughly 18 and 100 years old and came from under 25 US areas. V dropped 5 bases and J dropped 4; count of bases not matched to a gene: 8. The CDR3 totals 17 residues. Germline assignment: CDR1 LGHDT and CDR2 YNNKEL (reference sequence). J is TRBJ2-3 and V is TRBV3-1 (or the pseudogene TRBV3-2), with 14 bases identical to TRBD2. The source material was PBMCs or T cells enriched from blood (not recorded which). This receptor was taken from a man aged 40-49 years in a cohort exposed to, infected with or recovered from COVID-19 (not recorded which). The CDR3 sequence: CASSFRTSGRTADTQYF. CDR3 nucleotides: TGTGCCAGCAGCTTCCGGACTAGCGGGAGGACCGCAGATACGCAGTATTTT.